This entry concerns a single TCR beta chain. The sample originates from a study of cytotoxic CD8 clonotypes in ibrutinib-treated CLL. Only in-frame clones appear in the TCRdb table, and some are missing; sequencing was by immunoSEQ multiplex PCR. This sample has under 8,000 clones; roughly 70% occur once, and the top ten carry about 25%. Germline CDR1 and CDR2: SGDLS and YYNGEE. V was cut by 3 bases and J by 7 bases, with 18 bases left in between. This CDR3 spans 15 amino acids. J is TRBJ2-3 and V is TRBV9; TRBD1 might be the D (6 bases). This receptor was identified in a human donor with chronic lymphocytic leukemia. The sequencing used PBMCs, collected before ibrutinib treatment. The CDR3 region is CASSASGTRLNTQYF. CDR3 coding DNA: TGTGCCAGCAGCGCATCCGGGACAAGGTTGAATACGCAGTATTTT.